Listed below are T cell receptor beta chains from one sample, sequenced in a study of OX40 agonist ivuxolimab in advanced cancers. Generated by immunoSEQ multiplex PCR, the TCRdb table keeps only in-frame clones and is missing some. The sample has tens of thousands of clones; more than 80% are singletons. The sample here was CD4+ or CD8+ T cells sorted from blood, taken in a trial of the OX40 agonist ivuxolimab. Receptor source: an adult with an advanced solid tumor such as melanoma, head and neck, liver or kidney cancer. Both conserved end residues are part of each CDR3. The order of the fields is J gene, V gene, D gene, CDR3 protein. The D gene is left open where the match is weak.

>TRBJ1-4|TRBV19|.
CASSTREPINEKLFF
>TRBJ1-6|TRBV6-6|TRBD1
CASRPTGNNSPLHF
>TRBJ1-2|TRBV25-1|.
CASSEGGNGYTF
>TRBJ1-1|TRBV2|.
CASSDRTPNTEAFF
>TRBJ2-1|TRBV11-2|TRBD2
CASSFPETSGAVYNEQFF
>TRBJ1-4|TRBV9|.
CASSGQQGLMGTTNEKLFF
>TRBJ1-2|TRBV27|.
CASSLLGAGGYTF
>TRBJ2-1|TRBV27|TRBD1
CASREGQGSSYNEQFF
>TRBJ2-7|TRBV14|.
CASSQPRSGSYYEQYF
>TRBJ1-1|TRBV5-8|TRBD1
CASSSTGGMNTEAFF
>TRBJ2-3|TRBV5-1|.
CASSFRTGTDTQYF
>TRBJ1-4|TRBV4-2|.
CASSQDFGGFGLFF
>TRBJ2-7|TRBV5-4|.
CASSSQTADEQYF
>TRBJ1-1|TRBV25-1|.
CASSDPLQGQGTEAFF
>TRBJ2-2|TRBV5-6|TRBD1
CASSLEVRGPNTGELFF
>TRBJ2-2|TRBV19|.
CASHVPSNTGELFF
>TRBJ1-1|TRBV7-6|.
CASSLGTEAFF
>TRBJ2-7|TRBV5-1|.
CASSLVSGRQDEQYF
>TRBJ2-3|TRBV10-2|TRBD2
CASSELAGDTQYF
>TRBJ2-5|TRBV7-2|.
CASSLDARFSGETQYF
>TRBJ2-1|TRBV27|TRBD2
CASSQTSSRSYNEQFF
>TRBJ2-7|TRBV27|TRBD2
CASSFGTSAEQYF
>TRBJ1-6|TRBV4-2|.
CASKGVADSPLHF
>TRBJ2-7|TRBV27|.
CASKPHGHEQYF
>TRBJ2-1|TRBV14|TRBD2
CASSGIAGVNYNEQFF
>TRBJ2-7|TRBV18|TRBD2
CASSRTQPWLAGDYEQYF
>TRBJ2-1|TRBV27|TRBD2
CASSSPGLSLYEQFF
>TRBJ2-1|TRBV11-3|TRBD1
CASSSDRESYNEQFF
>TRBJ2-2|TRBV11-2|.
CASSLDVSNTGELFF
>TRBJ2-7|TRBV30|TRBD1
CAWVRDRRPYEQYF
>TRBJ2-3|TRBV9|TRBD2
CASSSGTSGDTQYF
>TRBJ2-2|TRBV4-2|TRBD2
CASGRRLAGLNTGELFF
>TRBJ2-7|TRBV13|TRBD2
CASSAGGGASGEQYF
>TRBJ2-3|TRBV29-1|.
CSADTQYF
>TRBJ2-7|TRBV10-3|TRBD2
CAISESGTSHEQYF
>TRBJ2-7|TRBV7-8|TRBD2
CASSSAGTSGALGYEQYF
>TRBJ2-7|TRBV27|TRBD2
CASSLGLAYEQYF
>TRBJ1-1|TRBV4-1|.
CASSSGRTEAFF
>TRBJ2-7|TRBV4-1|TRBD1
CASSQGTGLSYEQYF
>TRBJ1-6|TRBV9|.
CASSPRDTGHSPLHF
>TRBJ2-1|TRBV6-6|.
CASTAERPYNEQFF
>TRBJ2-7|TRBV5-1|.
CASSFQPSVGTYEQYF
>TRBJ2-1|TRBV27|.
CASSPRGGEQFF
>TRBJ2-1|TRBV18|TRBD2
CASSPPDKGLAGEWFF
>TRBJ1-3|TRBV30|.
CAWSVNSGDTIYF
>TRBJ2-1|TRBV7-9|.
CASSFSPNSYNEQLF
>TRBJ2-7|TRBV15|.
CATSRPGLSYEQYF
>TRBJ1-1|TRBV19|.
CASSRFSEAFF
>TRBJ2-2|TRBV10-3|.
CAITGGSNTGELFF
>TRBJ2-7|TRBV7-8|TRBD1
CASSLFGGQGSEQYF
>TRBJ2-7|TRBV7-8|TRBD2
CASTRAGGQDEQYF
>TRBJ1-1|TRBV19|.
CASRIGGTEAFF
>TRBJ2-4|TRBV4-1|TRBD2
CASSQTSGGVYDF